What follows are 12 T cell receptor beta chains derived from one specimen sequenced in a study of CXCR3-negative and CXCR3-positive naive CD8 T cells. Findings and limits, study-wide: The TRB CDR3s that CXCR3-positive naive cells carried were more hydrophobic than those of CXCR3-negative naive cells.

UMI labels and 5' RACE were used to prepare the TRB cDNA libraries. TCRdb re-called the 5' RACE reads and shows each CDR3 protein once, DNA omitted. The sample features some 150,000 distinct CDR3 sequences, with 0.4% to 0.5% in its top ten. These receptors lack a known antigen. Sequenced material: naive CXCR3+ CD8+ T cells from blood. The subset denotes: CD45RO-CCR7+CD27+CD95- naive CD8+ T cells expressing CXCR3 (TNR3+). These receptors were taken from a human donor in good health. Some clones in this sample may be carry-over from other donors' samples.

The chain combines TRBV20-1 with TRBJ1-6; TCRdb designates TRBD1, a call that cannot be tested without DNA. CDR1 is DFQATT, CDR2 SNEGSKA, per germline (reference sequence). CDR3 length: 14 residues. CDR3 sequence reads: CSARRQEPNSPLHF.

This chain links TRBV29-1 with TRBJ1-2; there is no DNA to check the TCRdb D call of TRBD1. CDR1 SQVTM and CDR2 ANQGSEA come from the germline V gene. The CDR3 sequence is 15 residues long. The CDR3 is CSAGHPGDTGYGYTF.

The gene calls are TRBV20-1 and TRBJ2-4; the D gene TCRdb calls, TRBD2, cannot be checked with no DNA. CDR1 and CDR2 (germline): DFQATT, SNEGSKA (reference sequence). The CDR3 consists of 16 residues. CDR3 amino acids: CSARGRLAGTKNIQYF.

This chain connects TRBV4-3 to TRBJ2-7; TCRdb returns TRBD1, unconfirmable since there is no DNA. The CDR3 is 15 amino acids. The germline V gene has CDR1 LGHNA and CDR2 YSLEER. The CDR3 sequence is CASSQEGTGSYEQYF.

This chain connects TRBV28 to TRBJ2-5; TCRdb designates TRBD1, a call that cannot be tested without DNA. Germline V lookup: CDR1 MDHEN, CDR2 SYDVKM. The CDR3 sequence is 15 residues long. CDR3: CASSHKRTGEETQYF.

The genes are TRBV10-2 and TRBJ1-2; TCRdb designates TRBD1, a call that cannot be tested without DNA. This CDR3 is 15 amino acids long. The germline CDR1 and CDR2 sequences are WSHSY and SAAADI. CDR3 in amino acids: CASGIGQGANYGYTF.

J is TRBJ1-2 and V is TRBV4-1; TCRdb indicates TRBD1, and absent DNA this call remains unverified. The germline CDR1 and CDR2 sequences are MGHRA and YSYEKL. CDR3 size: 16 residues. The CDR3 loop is CASSRTGGRDSYGYTF.

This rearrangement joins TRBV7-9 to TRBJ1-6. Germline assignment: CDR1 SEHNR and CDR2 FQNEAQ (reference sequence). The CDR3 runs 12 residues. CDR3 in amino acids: CASSPENSPLHF.

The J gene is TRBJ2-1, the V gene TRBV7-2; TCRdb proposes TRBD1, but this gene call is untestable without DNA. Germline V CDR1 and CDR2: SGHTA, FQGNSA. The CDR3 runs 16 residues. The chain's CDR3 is CASSLAGGHSYNEQFF.

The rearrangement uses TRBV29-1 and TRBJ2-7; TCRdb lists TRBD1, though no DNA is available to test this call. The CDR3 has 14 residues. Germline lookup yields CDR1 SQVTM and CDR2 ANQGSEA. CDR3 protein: CSVEGTGETYEQYF.

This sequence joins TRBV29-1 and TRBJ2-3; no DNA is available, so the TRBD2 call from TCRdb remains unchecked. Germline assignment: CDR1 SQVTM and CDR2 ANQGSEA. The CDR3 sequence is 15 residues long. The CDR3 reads CSVASGTRETDTQYF.

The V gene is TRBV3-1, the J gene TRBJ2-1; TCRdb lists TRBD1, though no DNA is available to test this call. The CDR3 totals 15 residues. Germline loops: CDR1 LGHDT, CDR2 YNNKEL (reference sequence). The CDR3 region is CASSQWGDSYNEQFF.